The clone carrying this T cell receptor beta chain is a singleton in its sample. The sample is drawn from a study of cytomegalovirus exposure and HLA in healthy donors. Primers included in the PCR were 60 Vbeta and 13 Jbeta primers. The method was immunoSEQ multiplex PCR; TCRdb's version includes in-frame clones alone and lacks a portion of them. The sample carries under 150,000 clones, 83% recorded once. Germline V lookup: CDR1 ENHRY, CDR2 SYGVKD. V was cut by 6 bases and J by 1 base, with 7 bases left in between. The CDR3 runs 13 residues. The chain combines TRBV10-3 with TRBJ1-3; D gene ambiguous. The sample consisted of PBMCs. The clonotype was recovered from a girl aged 2 to 9 in good health and CMV-seronegative. CDR3 coding DNA: TGTGCCATCAGGGAGACATCTGGAAACACCATATATTTT. Residues: CAIRETSGNTIYF.